Presented here are 29 T cell receptor beta chains from one specimen sequenced in a study of cytomegalovirus exposure and HLA in healthy donors. Vbeta (60) and Jbeta (13) primers were used in the PCR. Some clones are missing from TCRdb's copy, which holds only in-frame ones; the method was immunoSEQ multiplex PCR. The repertoire has some 180,000 clones, 9.5% of them found once; the top ten carry less than 1.5%. Sequenced material: PBMCs. Receptors originate from a woman aged 25 to 39 in good health and CMV-seropositive.

This clone was detected a few times. Here the CDR3 DNA reads TGTGCCAGCAGCTTGGCCACGGGAGCGGGGACAGATACGCAGTATTTT. Amino acid sequence: CASSLATGAGTDTQYF. This chain uses TRBV5-4 with TRBJ2-3; 7 bases fit TRBD2. Germline CDR1 SGHNT, CDR2 YYREEE (reference sequence). The CDR3 sequence is 16 residues long. V shed 0 bases, J shed 3 bases, and the junction held 7 bases outside the gene matches.

In its sample, this clone was seen a few times. The J gene is TRBJ2-1, the V gene TRBV11-2; D remains ambiguous. Per germline, CDR1 SGHAT and CDR2 FQNNGV. V lost 5 bases and J 8 bases, leaving 10 bases between the germline ends. This CDR3 spans 12 amino acids. The chain's CDR3 is CASSRHRDEQFF. CDR3 sequence (DNA): TGTGCCAGCAGCCGACATCGCGATGAGCAGTTCTTC.

This clone was detected only a few times. The chain recombines TRBV27 with TRBJ1-5; D is unclear. Trimming cost V 5 bases and J 7 bases, with 15 bases left between them. This CDR3 comprises 14 residues. Germline CDR1 MNHEY, CDR2 SMNVEV (reference sequence). CDR3 amino acids: CASSEIRLAQPQHF. The CDR3 region has the DNA TGTGCCAGCAGTGAAATCAGACTAGCGCAGCCCCAGCATTTT.

Only a few counts were recorded for this clone. DNA of the CDR3: TGTGCCAGCAGCACACCGGGACTAGCGGGCCCCGATACGCAGTATTTT. This gives the protein CASSTPGLAGPDTQYF. V and J are TRBV5-4 and TRBJ2-3, with TRBD2 matching over 12 bases. CDR1 and CDR2 from the germline V gene are SGHNT and YYREEE (reference sequence). Unmatched junction bases numbered 9, after V lost 4 bases and J lost 6 bases. The CDR3 spans 16 residues.

The sample holds a few counts of this clone. V and J are TRBV2 and TRBJ1-1; 7 positions match TRBD1. Germline CDR1 reads SNHLY; CDR2 reads FYNNEI. Trimming cost V 6 bases and J 4 bases; bases outside gene matches: 2. This CDR3 is built from 12 residues. The CDR3 nucleotides read TGTGCCAGCAGCTCAGGGGGCACTGAAGCTTTCTTT. This sequence encodes CASSSGGTEAFF.

This sequence joins TRBV5-1 and TRBJ2-1; 10 bases match TRBD2. The V gene end was trimmed by 4 bases and the J gene end by 4 bases; junction bases not matched to a gene: 5. The CDR3 length is 15 residues. Germline loops: CDR1 SGHRS, CDR2 YFSETQ. Written as DNA, the CDR3 is TGCGCCAGCAGCCCCGGGACTAGCGCGTACAATGAGCAGTTCTTC. The encoded protein is CASSPGTSAYNEQFF.

This clone was seen a handful of times. Additional DNA sequences in this sample encode the identical CDR3. The V call is TRBV9, the J call TRBJ2-7; D call uncertain. The CDR3 is 12 residues long. V was shortened by 4 bases and J by 0 bases, with 5 bases between the two germline ends. Germline V gene sequence: CDR1 SGDLS, CDR2 YYNGEE. CDR3 coding DNA: TGTGCCAGCAGCCCCAGCTCCTACGAGCAGTACTTC. Residues: CASSPSSYEQYF.

This clone was observed a handful of times. Within the sample, other DNA sequences also encode this same CDR3. The CDR3 loop reads CASSLERAYEQYF. The CDR3 DNA follows: TGCGCCAGCAGCTTGGAGCGGGCCTACGAGCAGTACTTC. This chain uses TRBV5-1 with TRBJ2-7; TRBD2 might be the D (6 bases). Trimming cost V 0 bases and J 2 bases, with 6 bases left between them. The CDR3 spans 13 residues. Germline values: CDR1 SGHRS, CDR2 YFSETQ.

This clone was found a few times. CDR3 bases: TGCGCCAGCAGCCACGGGACAGGAGGCGAAAAGACCCAGTACTTC. The encoded protein is CASSHGTGGEKTQYF. This chain uses TRBV5-1 with TRBJ2-5, with 8 bases aligning to TRBD1. The germline V gene encodes CDR1 SGHRS and CDR2 YFSETQ. With V trimmed by 4 bases and J by 6 bases, 11 bases remained unmatched. The CDR3 is 15 residues long.

The CDR3 spells CASKTGGQPQHF. For the CDR3, the DNA is TGTGCCAGCAAAACAGGGGGTCAGCCCCAGCATTTT. The rearrangement uses TRBV6-5 and TRBJ1-5; 8 nucleotides agree with TRBD1. The CDR3 sequence is 12 residues long. V dropped 7 bases and J dropped 6; count of bases not matched to a gene: 2. The germline CDR1 and CDR2 sequences are MNHEY and SVGAGI.

This clone came up a few times. The V and J genes are TRBV4-1 and TRBJ2-1; unclear D gene. The CDR3 has 15 amino acids. The V end lost 0 bases, the J end lost 0 bases, and 6 bases lay between the germline ends. Germline V gene lookup returns CDR1 MGHRA and CDR2 YSYEKL. The chain's CDR3 is CASSQDTSSYNEQFF. The CDR3 DNA reads TGCGCCAGCAGCCAAGACACGAGCTCCTACAATGAGCAGTTCTTC.

This clone has more than one count but fewer than ten. The rearrangement joins TRBV7-2 to TRBJ2-5, with 16 bases identical to TRBD2. Germline assignment: CDR1 SGHTA and CDR2 FQGNSA. The CDR3 sequence is 16 residues long. Trimming took 4 bases from V and 6 from J; bases not matched to a gene: 5. In nucleotides, the CDR3 is TGTGCCAGCAGCTCGGGACTAGCGGGAGGGGCCAAGACCCAGTACTTC. Translation: CASSSGLAGGAKTQYF.

The chain combines TRBV6-6 with TRBJ2-4; maybe TRBD2 (7 bases). V was clipped by 6 bases and J by 8 bases, with 23 bases between them. In germline, CDR1 is MNHNY, CDR2 SVGAGI (reference sequence). CDR3 length: 16 amino acids. The DNA for the CDR3 is TGTGCCAGCAGCTGGGGGGGCGCTAATAGGGAAGACATTCAGTACTTC. This translates into CASSWGGANREDIQYF.

This clone has only a few counts. V is TRBV18 and J is TRBJ2-3; D remains ambiguous. With 5 bases removed from V and 5 bases from J, the gap between germline ends came to 5 bases. Germline V gene data show CDR1 as KGHSH and CDR2 as LQKENI. The CDR3 consists of 11 residues. CDR3 sequence reads: CASSSLDTQYF. In DNA form, the CDR3 reads TGTGCCAGCTCATCTTTAGATACGCAGTATTTT.

In its sample, this clone was seen a few times. The rearrangement joins TRBV6-5 to TRBJ2-3; possible D gene TRBD1, 6 bases. Germline assignment: CDR1 MNHEY and CDR2 SVGAGI. V was shortened by 11 bases and J by 5 bases, with 20 bases between the two germline ends. The CDR3 is 14 amino acids. The CDR3 nucleotides are TGTGCCGCGAGAACAGGGCGACCCGGAGATACGCAGTATTTT. Its protein is CAARTGRPGDTQYF.

In its sample, this clone was seen a few times. This sequence joins TRBV11-2 and TRBJ1-2; no clear D gene. Per germline, CDR1 SGHAT and CDR2 FQNNGV. The CDR3 extends over 15 amino acids. Trimming pared 3 bases from V and 2 bases from J, leaving 13 bases between. CDR3 in amino acids: CASSLGSPRNYGYTF. CDR3 DNA: TGTGCCAGCAGCTTGGGCAGCCCCCGGAACTATGGCTACACCTTC.

V usage is TRBV7-9 and J usage is TRBJ2-6, with D maybe TRBD1 (6 bases). The CDR3 has 16 amino acids. V was clipped by 4 bases and J by 1 base, with 11 bases between them. Germline V gene data show CDR1 as SEHNR and CDR2 as FQNEAQ (reference sequence). The CDR3 protein is CASSSSDRSGANVLTF. DNA for the CDR3: TGTGCCAGCAGCTCCTCCGACAGGTCTGGGGCCAACGTCCTGACTTTC.

This clone was detected only a few times. The V call is TRBV5-1, the J call TRBJ2-5, with 7 bases lining up with TRBD2. The ends lost 0 bases at V and 4 bases at J; junction bases unmatched: 6. This CDR3 comprises 15 residues. The germline gives CDR1 SGHRS, CDR2 YFSETQ. The CDR3 DNA sequence: TGCGCCAGCAGCTTGGGGCTCTCGGGGGGAGAGACCCAGTACTTC. It translates to CASSLGLSGGETQYF.

This clone was counted a few times. The genes are TRBV5-1 and TRBJ2-5; 9 positions agree with TRBD1. Looked up from germline, CDR1 is SGHRS and CDR2 is YFSETQ. Germline trimming cut 4 bases from V and 4 bases from J; bases unmatched to any gene: 2. This CDR3 is 13 amino acids long. In DNA form, the CDR3 reads TGCGCCAGCAGCGGGACAGGGCCAGAGACCCAGTACTTC. It yields the protein CASSGTGPETQYF.

V gene TRBV29-1 combines with J gene TRBJ1-2; a possible D gene is TRBD1 (6 bases). The CDR3 sequence is 13 residues long. Germline-derived CDR1 and CDR2 are SQVTM and ANQGSEA. Trimming cost V 4 bases and J 6 bases, with 15 bases left between them. Here the CDR3 DNA reads TGCAGCGTTGTCAGACAGGTGATTCATGGCTACACCTTC. Its translation: CSVVRQVIHGYTF.

This clone has only a few counts. The junction departs from germline at one end; a sequencing error may be responsible. The chain uses TRBV2 and TRBJ2-5, with 9 positions matching TRBD2. The CDR3 contains 15 residues. Per germline, CDR1 SNHLY and CDR2 FYNNEI. CDR3 amino acids: CASSKAGGLQETQYF. CDR3 in DNA: TGTGCCAGCAGTAAAGCGGGAGGTCTACAAGAGACCCAGTACTTC. The variable domain in full, with the rest retrieved from reference TRBV2 and TRBJ2-5, is EPEVTQTPSHQVTQMGQEVILRCVPISNHLYFYWYRQILGQKVEFLVSFYNNEISEKSEIFDDQFSVERPDGSNFTLKIRSTKLEDSAMYFCASSKAGGLQETQYFGPGTRLLVL.

Only a few counts were recorded for this clone. This chain links TRBV5-1 with TRBJ2-1, with D unresolved. The CDR3 loop spans 11 amino acids. Trimming pared 5 bases from V and 7 bases from J, leaving 7 bases between. Germline assignment: CDR1 SGHRS and CDR2 YFSETQ. The CDR3, as DNA: TGCGCCAGCAGAATCGTAAATGAGCAGTTCTTC. Translating gives CASRIVNEQFF.

The rearrangement links TRBV7-8 to TRBJ2-6; 10 bases match TRBD2. CDR1 and CDR2 from the germline V gene are SGHVS and FQNEAQ. Trimming cost V 4 bases and J 0 bases; bases outside gene matches: 6. This CDR3 comprises 18 residues. CDR3 residues: CASSSSSGGNSGANVLTF. For the CDR3, the DNA is TGTGCCAGCAGCTCATCTAGCGGGGGAAACTCTGGGGCCAACGTCCTGACTTTC.

This chain joins TRBV18 and TRBJ2-7; 9 bases map to TRBD1. Germline assignment: CDR1 KGHSH and CDR2 LQKENI. CDR3 length equals 16 residues. The ends lost 1 base at V and 6 bases at J; junction bases unmatched: 10. CDR3 nucleotides: TGTGCCAGCTCACCACGGGACAGGGTAGGTCAGGGCGAGCAGTACTTC. Translating it yields CASSPRDRVGQGEQYF.

This clone has more than one count but fewer than ten. The J gene is TRBJ2-1, the V gene TRBV6-1; D possibly corresponds to TRBD2 (5 bases). The CDR3 is made up of 19 amino acids. CDR1 is MNHNS, CDR2 SASEGT, per germline. The ends were cut back, 4 bases at V and 1 base at J, with 23 bases in the middle. CDR3 sequence reads: CASSVLLDSSSLSYNEQFF. The CDR3 region has the DNA TGTGCCAGCAGTGTATTACTAGACTCTAGTTCTCTATCCTACAATGAGCAGTTCTTC.

J is TRBJ2-3 and V is TRBV5-1, with a tentative D call TRBD2 (5 bases). The CDR3 totals 16 residues. Germline CDR1 SGHRS, CDR2 YFSETQ. V was cut by 4 bases and J by 4 bases, with 19 bases left in between. In DNA form, the CDR3 reads TGCGCCAGCAGCATCCGCCGGGATTTCGGGTCAGATACGCAGTATTTT. This encodes CASSIRRDFGSDTQYF.

This sequence joins TRBV6-4 and TRBJ1-3; TRBD1 might be the D (6 bases). With 0 bases removed from V and 2 bases from J, the gap between germline ends came to 11 bases. Germline-derived CDR1 and CDR2 are MRHNA and SNTAGT. The CDR3 contains 16 residues. CDR3 bases: TGTGCCAGCAGTGACTCTCGGGACACCGCTGGAAACACCATATATTTT. Translation: CASSDSRDTAGNTIYF.

The V and J genes are TRBV6-1 and TRBJ1-2; D is possibly TRBD1 (5 bases). This CDR3 region has 16 residues. The V end lost 4 bases, the J end lost 1 base, and 16 bases lay between the germline ends. From germline, CDR1 is MNHNS and CDR2 SASEGT. The CDR3 region has the DNA TGTGCCAGCAGTGTTCGGAGGGACGGCTTTAACTATGGCTACACCTTC. Amino acids: CASSVRRDGFNYGYTF.

The chain joins TRBV11-2 to TRBJ2-1; 9 bases are shared with TRBD2. The CDR3 consists of 16 residues. In germline, CDR1 is SGHAT, CDR2 FQNNGV. Trimming at V came to 0 bases and at J to 4 bases, leaving 4 bases not matched to a gene. CDR3 bases: TGTGCCAGCAGCTTAGAGACTAGCGGATATTACAATGAGCAGTTCTTC. Amino acid sequence: CASSLETSGYYNEQFF.